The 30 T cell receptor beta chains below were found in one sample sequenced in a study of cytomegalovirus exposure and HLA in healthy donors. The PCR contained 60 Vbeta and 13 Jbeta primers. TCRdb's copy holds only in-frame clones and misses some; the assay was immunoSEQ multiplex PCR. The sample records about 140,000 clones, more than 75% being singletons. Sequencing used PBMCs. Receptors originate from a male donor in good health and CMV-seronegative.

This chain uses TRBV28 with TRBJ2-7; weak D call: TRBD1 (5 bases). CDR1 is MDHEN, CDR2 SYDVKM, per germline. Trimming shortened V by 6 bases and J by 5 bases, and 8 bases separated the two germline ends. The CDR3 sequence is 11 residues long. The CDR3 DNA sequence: TGTGCCAGCAGCCACAGGAACGAGCAGTACTTC. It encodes CASSHRNEQYF.

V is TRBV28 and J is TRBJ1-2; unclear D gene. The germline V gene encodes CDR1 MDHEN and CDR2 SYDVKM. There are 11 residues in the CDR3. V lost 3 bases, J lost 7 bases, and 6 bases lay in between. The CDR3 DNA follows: TGTGCCAGCAGTTTTTCCCGTGGCTACACCTTC. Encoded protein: CASSFSRGYTF.

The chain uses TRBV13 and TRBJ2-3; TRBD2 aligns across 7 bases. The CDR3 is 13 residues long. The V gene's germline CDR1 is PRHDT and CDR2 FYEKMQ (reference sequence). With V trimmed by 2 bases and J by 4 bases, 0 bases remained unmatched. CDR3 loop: CASSLRGADTQYF. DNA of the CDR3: TGTGCCAGCAGCTTACGGGGGGCAGATACGCAGTATTTT.

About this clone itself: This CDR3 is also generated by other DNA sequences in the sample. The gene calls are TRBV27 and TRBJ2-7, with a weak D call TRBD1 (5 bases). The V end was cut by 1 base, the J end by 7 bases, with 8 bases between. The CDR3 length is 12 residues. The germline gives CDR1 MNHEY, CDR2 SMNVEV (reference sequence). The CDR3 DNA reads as TGTGCCAGCAGTTTATTGCCAGGGGAGCAGTACTTC. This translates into CASSLLPGEQYF.

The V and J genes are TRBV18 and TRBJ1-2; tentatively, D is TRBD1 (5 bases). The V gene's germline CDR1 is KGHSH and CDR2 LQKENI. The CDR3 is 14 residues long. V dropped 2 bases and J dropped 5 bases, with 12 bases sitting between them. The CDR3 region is CASSPTGTDYGYTF. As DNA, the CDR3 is TGTGCCAGCTCACCAACCGGGACTGATTATGGCTACACCTTC.

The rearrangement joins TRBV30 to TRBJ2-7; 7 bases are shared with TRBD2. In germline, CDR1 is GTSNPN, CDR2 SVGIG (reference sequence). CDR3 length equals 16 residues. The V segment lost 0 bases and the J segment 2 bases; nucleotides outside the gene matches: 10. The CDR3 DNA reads TGTGCCTGGAGTGTACGATGGCTAGCGGCCCCCTACGAGCAGTACTTC. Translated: CAWSVRWLAAPYEQYF.

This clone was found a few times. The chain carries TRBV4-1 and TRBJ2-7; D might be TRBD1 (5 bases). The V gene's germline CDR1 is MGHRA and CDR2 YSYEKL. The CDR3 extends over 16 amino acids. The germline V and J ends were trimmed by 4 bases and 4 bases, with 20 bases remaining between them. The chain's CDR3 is CASSPWERGTPYEQYF. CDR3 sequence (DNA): TGCGCCAGCAGCCCGTGGGAAAGGGGAACCCCTTACGAGCAGTACTTC.

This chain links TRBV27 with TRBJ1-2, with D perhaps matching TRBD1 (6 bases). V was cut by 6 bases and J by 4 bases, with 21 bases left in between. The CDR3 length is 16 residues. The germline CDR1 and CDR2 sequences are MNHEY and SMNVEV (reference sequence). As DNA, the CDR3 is TGTGCCAGCAGCCCCCAAGGGGGTACAGCTCTCTATGGCTACACCTTC. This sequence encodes CASSPQGGTALYGYTF.

CDR3 in DNA: TGTGCCAGCAGCTGGGCCGCGAATCAGCCCCAGCATTTT. Amino acid sequence: CASSWAANQPQHF. The genes are TRBV28 and TRBJ1-5; D is unresolved. Germline V CDR1 and CDR2: MDHEN, SYDVKM. The CDR3 covers 13 residues. V shed 6 bases and J shed 4 bases, with 10 bases lying between them.

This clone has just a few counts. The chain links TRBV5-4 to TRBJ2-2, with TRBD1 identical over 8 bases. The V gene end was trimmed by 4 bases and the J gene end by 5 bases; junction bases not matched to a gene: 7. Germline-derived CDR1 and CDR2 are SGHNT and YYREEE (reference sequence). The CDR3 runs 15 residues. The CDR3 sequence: CASSAGQGFTGELFF. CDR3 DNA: TGTGCCAGCAGCGCCGGACAGGGTTTTACCGGGGAGCTGTTTTTT. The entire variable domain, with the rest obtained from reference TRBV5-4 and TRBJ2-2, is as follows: ETGVTQSPTHLIKTRGQQVTLRCSSQSGHNTVSWYQQALGQGPQFIFQYYREEENGRGNFPPRFSGLQFPNYSSELNVNALELDDSALYLCASSAGQGFTGELFFGEGSRLTVL.

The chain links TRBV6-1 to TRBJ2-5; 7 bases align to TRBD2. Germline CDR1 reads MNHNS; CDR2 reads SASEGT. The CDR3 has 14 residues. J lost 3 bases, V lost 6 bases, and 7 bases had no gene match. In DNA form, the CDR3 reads TGTGCCAGCAGGGGGACTATCTTCAAAGAGACCCAGTACTTC. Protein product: CASRGTIFKETQYF.

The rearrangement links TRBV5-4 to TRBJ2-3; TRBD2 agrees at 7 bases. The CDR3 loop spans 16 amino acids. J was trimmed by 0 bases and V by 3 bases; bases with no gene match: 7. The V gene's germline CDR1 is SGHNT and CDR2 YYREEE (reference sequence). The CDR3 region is CASSSFGGYSTDTQYF. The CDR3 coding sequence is TGTGCCAGCAGCTCCTTCGGGGGGTACAGCACAGATACGCAGTATTTT. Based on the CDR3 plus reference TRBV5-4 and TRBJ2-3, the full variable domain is ETGVTQSPTHLIKTRGQQVTLRCSSQSGHNTVSWYQQALGQGPQFIFQYYREEENGRGNFPPRFSGLQFPNYSSELNVNALELDDSALYLCASSSFGGYSTDTQYFGPGTRLTVL.

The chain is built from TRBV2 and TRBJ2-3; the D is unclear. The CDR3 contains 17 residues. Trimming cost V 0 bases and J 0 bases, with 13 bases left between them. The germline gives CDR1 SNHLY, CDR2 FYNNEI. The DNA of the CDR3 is TGTGCCAGCAGTGAAGCCCCCCCCGCAGTTAGCACAGATACGCAGTATTTT. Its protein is CASSEAPPAVSTDTQYF.

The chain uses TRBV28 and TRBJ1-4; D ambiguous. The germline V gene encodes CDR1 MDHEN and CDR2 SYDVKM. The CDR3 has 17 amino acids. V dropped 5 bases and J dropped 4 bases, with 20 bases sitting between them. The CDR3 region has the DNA TGTGCCAGCAGTCGACGGGCCGGACGGGAAATTAATGAAAAACTGTTTTTT. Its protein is CASSRRAGREINEKLFF.

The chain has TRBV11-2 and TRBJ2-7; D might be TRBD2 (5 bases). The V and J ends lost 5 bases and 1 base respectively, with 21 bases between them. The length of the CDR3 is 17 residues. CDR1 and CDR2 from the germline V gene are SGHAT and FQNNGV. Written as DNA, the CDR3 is TGTGCCAGCAGCCGCCATCCCGGGGATGGGGTGTCCTACGAGCAGTACTTC. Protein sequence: CASSRHPGDGVSYEQYF.

The CDR3 reads CASSSEPGTPNYGYTF. DNA of the CDR3: TGCGCCAGCAGTTCTGAACCCGGGACACCAAACTATGGCTACACCTTC. The chain has TRBV5-1 and TRBJ1-2; weak D call: TRBD1 (6 bases). Germline values: CDR1 SGHRS, CDR2 YFSETQ. This CDR3 has 16 residues. V lost 5 bases and J 2 bases, leaving 19 bases between the germline ends.

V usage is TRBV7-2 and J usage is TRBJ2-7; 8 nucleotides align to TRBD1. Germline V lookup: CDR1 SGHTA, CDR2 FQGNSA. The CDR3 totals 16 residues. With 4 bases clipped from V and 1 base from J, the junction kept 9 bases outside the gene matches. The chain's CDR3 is CASSSGQGRGSYEQYF. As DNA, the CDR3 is TGTGCCAGCAGCTCCGGACAGGGCCGGGGGTCCTACGAGCAGTACTTC.

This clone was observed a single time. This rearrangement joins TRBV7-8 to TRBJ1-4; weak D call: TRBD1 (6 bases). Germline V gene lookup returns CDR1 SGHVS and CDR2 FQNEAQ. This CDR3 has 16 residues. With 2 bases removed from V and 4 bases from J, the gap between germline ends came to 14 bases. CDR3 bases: TGTGCCAGCAGCTTAACAGGGACACCACGTAATGAAAAACTGTTTTTT. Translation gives CASSLTGTPRNEKLFF.

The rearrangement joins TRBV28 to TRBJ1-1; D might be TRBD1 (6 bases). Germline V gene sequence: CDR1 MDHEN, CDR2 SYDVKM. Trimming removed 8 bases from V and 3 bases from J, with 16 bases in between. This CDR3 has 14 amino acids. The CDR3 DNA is TGTGCCAGCCCCAAAAATGCAGGGGACACTGAAGCTTTCTTT. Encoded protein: CASPKNAGDTEAFF.

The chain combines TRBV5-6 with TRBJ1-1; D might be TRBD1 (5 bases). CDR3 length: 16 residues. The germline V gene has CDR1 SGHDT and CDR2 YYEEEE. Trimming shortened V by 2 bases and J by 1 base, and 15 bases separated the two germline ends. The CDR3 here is CASSFGGGRQNTEAFF. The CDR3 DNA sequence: TGTGCCAGCAGCTTCGGCGGGGGACGGCAGAACACTGAAGCTTTCTTT.

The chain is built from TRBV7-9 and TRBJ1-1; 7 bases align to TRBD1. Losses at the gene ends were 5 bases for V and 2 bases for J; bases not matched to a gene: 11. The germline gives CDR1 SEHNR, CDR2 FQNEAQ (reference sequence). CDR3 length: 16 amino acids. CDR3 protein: CASSRLLQGPNTEAFF. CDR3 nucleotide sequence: TGTGCCAGCAGCCGCCTACTACAGGGGCCTAACACTGAAGCTTTCTTT.

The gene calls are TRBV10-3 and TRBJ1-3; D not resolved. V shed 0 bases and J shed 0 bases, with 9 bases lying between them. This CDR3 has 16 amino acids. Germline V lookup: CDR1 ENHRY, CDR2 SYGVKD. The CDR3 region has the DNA TGTGCCATCAGTGAGTCGGGCAGAGACTCTGGAAACACCATATATTTT. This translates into CAISESGRDSGNTIYF.

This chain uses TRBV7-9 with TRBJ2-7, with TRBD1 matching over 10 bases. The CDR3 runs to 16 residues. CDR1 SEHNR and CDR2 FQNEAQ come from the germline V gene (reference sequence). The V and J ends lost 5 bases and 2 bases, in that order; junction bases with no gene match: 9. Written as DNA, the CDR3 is TGTGCCAGCAGCCCTCTCGACAGGGGGCTTACCTACGAGCAGTACTTC. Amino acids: CASSPLDRGLTYEQYF.

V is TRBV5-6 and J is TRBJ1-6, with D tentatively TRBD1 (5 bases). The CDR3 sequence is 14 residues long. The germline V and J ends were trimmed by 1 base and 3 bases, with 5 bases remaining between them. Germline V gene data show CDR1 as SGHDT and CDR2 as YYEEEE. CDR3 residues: CASSLTGYNSPLHF. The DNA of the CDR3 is TGTGCCAGCAGCTTGACAGGCTATAATTCACCCCTCCACTTT.

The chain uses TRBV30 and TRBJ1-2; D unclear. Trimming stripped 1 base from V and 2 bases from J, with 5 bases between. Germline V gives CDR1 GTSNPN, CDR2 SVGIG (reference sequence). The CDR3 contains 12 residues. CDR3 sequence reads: CAWSAGNYGYTF. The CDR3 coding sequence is TGTGCCTGGAGTGCGGGGAACTATGGCTACACCTTC.

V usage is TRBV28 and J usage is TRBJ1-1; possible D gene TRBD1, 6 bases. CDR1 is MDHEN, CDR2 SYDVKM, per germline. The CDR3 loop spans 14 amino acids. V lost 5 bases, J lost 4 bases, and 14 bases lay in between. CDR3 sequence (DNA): TGTGCCAGCAGTCCACAATGGACAGCCACTGAAGCTTTCTTT. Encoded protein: CASSPQWTATEAFF.

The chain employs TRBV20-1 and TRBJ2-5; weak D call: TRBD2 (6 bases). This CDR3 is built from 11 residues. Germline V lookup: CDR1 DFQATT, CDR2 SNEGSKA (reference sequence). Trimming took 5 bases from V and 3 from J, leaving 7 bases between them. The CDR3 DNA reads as TGCAGTGCTGTAGCGGAAGAGACCCAGTACTTC. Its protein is CSAVAEETQYF.

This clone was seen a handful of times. In nucleotides, the CDR3 is TGTGCCACCAGCGAGCGGGGGCCCTCCTACGAGCAGTACTTC. As protein: CATSERGPSYEQYF. The chain links TRBV15 to TRBJ2-7; TRBD2 aligns across 8 bases. The CDR3 runs to 14 residues. The junction had 3 bases not matched to a gene; V was cut back by 5 bases and J by 0 bases. Germline CDR1 is LNHNV and CDR2 is YYDKDF (reference sequence).

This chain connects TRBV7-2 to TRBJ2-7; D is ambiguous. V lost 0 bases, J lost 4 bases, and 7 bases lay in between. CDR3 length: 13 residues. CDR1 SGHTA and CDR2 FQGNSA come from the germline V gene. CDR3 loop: CASSLAQMYEQYF. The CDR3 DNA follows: TGTGCCAGCAGCTTAGCACAGATGTACGAGCAGTACTTC.

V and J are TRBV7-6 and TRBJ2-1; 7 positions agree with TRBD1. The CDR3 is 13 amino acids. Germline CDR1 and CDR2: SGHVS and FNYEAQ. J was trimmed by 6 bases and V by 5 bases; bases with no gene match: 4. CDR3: CASSAGQVNEQFF. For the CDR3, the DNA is TGTGCCAGCAGCGCCGGACAGGTCAATGAGCAGTTCTTC.